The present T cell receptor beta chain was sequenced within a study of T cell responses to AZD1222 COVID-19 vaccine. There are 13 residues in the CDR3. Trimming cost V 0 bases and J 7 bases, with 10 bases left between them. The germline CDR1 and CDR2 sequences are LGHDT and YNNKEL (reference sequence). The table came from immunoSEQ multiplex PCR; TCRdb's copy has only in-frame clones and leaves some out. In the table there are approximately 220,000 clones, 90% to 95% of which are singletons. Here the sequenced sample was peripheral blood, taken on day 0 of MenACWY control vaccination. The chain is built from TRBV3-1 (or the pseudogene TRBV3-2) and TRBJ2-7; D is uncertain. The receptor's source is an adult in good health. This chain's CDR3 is CASSQDRWAEQYF. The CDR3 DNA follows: TGTGCCAGCAGCCAAGATCGATGGGCGGAGCAGTACTTC.